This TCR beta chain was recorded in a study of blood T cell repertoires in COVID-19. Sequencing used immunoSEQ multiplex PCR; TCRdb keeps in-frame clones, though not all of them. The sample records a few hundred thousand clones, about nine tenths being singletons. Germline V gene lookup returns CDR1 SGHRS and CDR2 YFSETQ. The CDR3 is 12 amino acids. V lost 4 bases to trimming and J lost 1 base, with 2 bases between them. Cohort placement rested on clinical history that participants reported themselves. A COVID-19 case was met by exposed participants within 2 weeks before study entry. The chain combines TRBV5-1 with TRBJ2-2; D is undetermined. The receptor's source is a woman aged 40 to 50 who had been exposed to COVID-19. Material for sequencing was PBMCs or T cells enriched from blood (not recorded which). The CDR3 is CASSQNTGELFF. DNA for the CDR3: TGCGCCAGCAGCCAGAACACCGGGGAGCTGTTTTTT.